The entry below describes one T cell receptor (beta chain). This clonotype was seen a few times. Its antigen is still unknown. One base away there is no much larger clone; base qualities are not given. The sample belongs to a study of T cells in Graves' hyperthyroidism and ophthalmopathy (dated by TCRdb to about 2019). As for the study more broadly: Peripheral blood samples were taken at the time of initial diagnosis, prior to any treatment. To identify TCR V-J signatures that set the groups apart, the researchers used a discovery cohort of about a hundred patients, made up of under 45 with Graves' ophthalmopathy and about 59 with stable Graves' hyperthyroidism. An independent validation cohort of under 20 hyperthyroidism patients and 17 patients who later progressed to ophthalmopathy tested prospective prediction of ophthalmopathy. For training and testing, the 100 or so patients in the discovery cohort were randomly divided in a 7:3 ratio. In addition, the study compared T-cell repertoires in thyroid tissue and in blood from about 6 Graves' hyperthyroidism patients. After sampling, hyperthyroidism patients received methimazole starting at 30 mg daily, and ophthalmopathy patients received high-dose intravenous methylprednisolone. The paper describes TCR Vbeta CDR3 sequencing of around 130 peripheral blood samples, made up of approximately 40 ophthalmopathy patients, 70 to 75 hyperthyroidism patients and 17 progressor patients.

The investigation overall reported the following: A model built on a 13 V-J signature distinguished ophthalmopathy from stable hyperthyroidism, reaching roughly 88% sensitivity and about 81% specificity in cross-validation and 80%/75% in testing. In validation, the model predicted progression to ophthalmopathy a median of about 5.9 months before onset, with over 55% sensitivity and 72.22% specificity. Most expanded thyroid clonotypes (frequency above 0.001) were also detected in blood, suggesting blood repertoires may reflect thyroid immune responses. No statistical method was used to set the sample size in advance, and investigators knew the group allocation.

Amplification of TCR beta CDR3 regions was carried out from RNA transcripts. For the first round of RT-PCR on the TCR CDR3, the HTBI primer set was used together with the Qiagen OneStep RT-PCR kit. A second multiplex PCR round built the libraries, followed by size selection and purification. Sequencing of the libraries was done on an Illumina HiSeq2000 using paired-end 100 bp reads. As for the authors' bioinformatics: SOAPnuke was used to process the raw data, removing reads that contained adapters or uncalled bases, had a mean Phred below 15, or lacked an exact match to the constant primer or identifier. COPE v1.2.5 was used to merge the high-quality paired reads, and each unique nucleotide sequence was defined as a clonotype. Clonotypes were aligned to IMGT TRBV, TRBD and TRBJ reference segments using MiTCR v1.1. The analysis included only V-J combinations with a frequency above 0.0001, which together covered approximately 99% of the repertoires. A TCS score was defined as the ratio between F50 (clonal expansion) and ExV (chaos), using BLOSUM62-based TCRdist between CDR3 peptides within each V-J. Welch's t-statistics and random forest reduced some 510 V-J features to about 12, which were used in a naive Bayes classifier (R e1071). The public reads were run again by TCRdb, first through fastp at Q25 and then through MiXCR, and only productive beta chains were kept. Rows with a matching CDR3 protein are joined into one entry that keeps the most common DNA and genes. The V and J calls shown here were made by TCRdb, not taken from the authors' results. This sample holds hundreds of thousands of distinct CDR3 sequences; about 15% were observed only once. The ten largest clones take up roughly 10% of the sample.

Graves' hyperthyroidism was defined as stable when no progression to ophthalmopathy occurred over 18 months of follow-up. Hyperthyroidism patients were newly diagnosed, with disease duration under 2 months, and aged 18 to 65 years. The study excluded patients with uncontrolled infections, other autoimmune diseases, pregnancy or lactation. Diagnoses were based on clinical symptoms, serum thyroxine and TRAb, thyroid ultrasound and orbital computed tomography. PBMCs were separated from roughly 10 ml of fresh peripheral blood using Ficoll-Paque density gradient centrifugation. Total RNA was extracted using Trizol reagent, and RNA quality was assessed on an Agilent 2100 Bioanalyzer. Reading from cysteine to phenylalanine, the CDR3 counts 16 amino acids. Of all the DNA, just the CDR3 is kept, 48 bases in frame from base 1. The germline V gene (reference sequence) gives CDR1 as MNHEY and CDR2 as SMNVEV. V is pared back by 4 bases and J by 9 bases, with 24 bases lying between the germline termini.

Material: blood. This chain joins TRBV27 to TRBJ1-1; a confident D gene designation cannot be given. The source of this sequence is a woman under 30 with Graves' hyperthyroidism. The nucleotides are TGTGCCAGCAGTTCTATCATTACGACGGACTCCCCCCAAGCTTTCTTT. This gives the protein CASSSIITTDSPQAFF.